The subject of this entry is one T cell receptor beta chain. Its target is not known. V shed 6 bases and J shed 1 base, with 18 bases lying between them. Germline CDR1 reads SEHNR; CDR2 reads FQNEAQ (reference sequence). CDR3 size: 16 residues. The entry originates in a study of T cell repertoires in cytomegalovirus infection. Via MiXCR, TCRdb re-called the reads, giving one row per CDR3 protein. The sample shows some 500,000 distinct CDR3 sequences, around 35% of them seen only once. The clonotype originates from a human donor in good health (CMV status not recorded). Some clones in this sample may be carry-over from other donors' samples. Sequencing was performed on cultured PBMCs, taken from culture after CMV antigen stimulation. This chain connects TRBV7-9 to TRBJ1-2, with a possible D match to TRBD1 (5 bases). The CDR3 bases are TGTGCCAGCAGTCCTCGCACCCGGGGGATTAACTATGGCTACACCTTC. It encodes CASSPRTRGINYGYTF.